This TCR beta chain was retrieved from a study of blood T cell repertoires in COVID-19. Whole-study context: Nucleic acid was either cDNA or gDNA, and it came from T cells, B-cell-depleted T cells, or PBMCs.

In the authors' workflow: Reference gene primers were amplified, and this amplification served to estimate nucleated cell counts. Repertoires were generated with immunoSEQ multiplex PCR, while TCRdb's copy carries only in-frame clones and drops some. V, J and clone size were drawn from that table, and D and trimming were deduced from the DNA. The table has roughly 42,000 clones, more than 80% seen once; the top ten hold 9%. The sample comprised peripheral blood. The sequence was obtained from a man aged 25-40 years with active or convalescent COVID-19.

For the CDR3, the DNA is TGTGCCACCAGCGGCCTTGGTCGTAGCAATCAGCCCCAGCATTTT. This translates into CATSGLGRSNQPQHF. The J gene is TRBJ1-5, the V gene TRBV15; D ambiguous. The CDR3 is made up of 15 amino acids. The germline gives CDR1 LNHNV, CDR2 YYDKDF (reference sequence). V was trimmed by 5 bases and J by 0 bases, leaving 11 bases between them.